A single sample gave rise to the 15 T cell receptor beta chains below, sequenced in a study of T cell responses to AZD1222 COVID-19 vaccine. The method was immunoSEQ multiplex PCR; TCRdb's version includes in-frame clones alone and lacks a portion of them. The table has about 110,000 clones, roughly 87% seen once. Here the sequenced sample was peripheral blood, taken 28 days after the second AZD1222 dose. All receptors derive from an adult who received the AZD1222 COVID-19 vaccine.

The chain couples TRBV28 to TRBJ2-4; D perhaps matches TRBD1 (5 bases). V lost 6 bases to trimming and J lost 8 bases, with 23 bases between them. The CDR3 length is 16 residues. CDR1 and CDR2 (germline): MDHEN, SYDVKM. This CDR3 is CASSSSGAQGWDIQYF. CDR3 in DNA: TGTGCCAGCAGCTCTAGTGGGGCCCAGGGATGGGACATTCAGTACTTC.

The chain carries TRBV9 and TRBJ1-4, with TRBD1 identical over 8 bases. The CDR3 is 15 residues long. Germline V lookup: CDR1 SGDLS, CDR2 YYNGEE. The ends lost 2 bases at V and 7 bases at J; junction bases unmatched: 7. Here the CDR3 reads CASSVTPDRAEKLFF. The CDR3 nucleotides read TGTGCCAGCAGCGTTACTCCGGACAGGGCTGAAAAACTGTTTTTT.

The chain is built from TRBV3-1 (or the pseudogene TRBV3-2) and TRBJ1-2; D is uncertain. The germline gives CDR1 LGHDT, CDR2 YNNKEL (reference sequence). V gave up 4 bases and J gave up 8 bases, with 11 bases separating them. There are 12 residues in the CDR3. The chain's CDR3 is CASSRSLDGYTF. The CDR3 region has the DNA TGTGCCAGCAGCCGATCTTTAGACGGCTACACCTTC.

The chain recombines TRBV7-9 with TRBJ1-3; 8 bases are shared with TRBD1. V lost 4 bases, J lost 4 bases, and 6 bases stayed unmatched. The germline CDR1 and CDR2 sequences are SEHNR and FQNEAQ (reference sequence). The CDR3 covers 15 residues. DNA of the CDR3: TGTGCCAGCAGCTCCCCGACAGGGGTGGGAAACACCATATATTTT. Amino acids: CASSSPTGVGNTIYF.

J is TRBJ2-5 and V is TRBV19; D is uncertain. This CDR3 region has 14 residues. CDR1 LNHDA and CDR2 SQIVND come from the germline V gene (reference sequence). V was shortened by 4 bases and J by 5 bases, with 14 bases between the two germline ends. The CDR3 sequence: CASSNYLGTETQYF. The CDR3 nucleotides are TGTGCCAGTAGTAATTATTTGGGCACGGAGACCCAGTACTTC.

The V call is TRBV20-1, the J call TRBJ2-7; no definite D call. Trimming took off 7 bases at V and 9 bases at J, with 16 bases between the two ends. Per germline, CDR1 DFQATT and CDR2 SNEGSKA (reference sequence). The CDR3 is made up of 11 amino acids. CDR3 nucleotides: TGCAGTGTTCCCCTGGCAGCCAGGCAGTACTTC. Translated, it gives CSVPLAARQYF.

V gene TRBV6-5 combines with J gene TRBJ1-1, with unresolved D. Germline V gene sequence: CDR1 MNHEY, CDR2 SVGAGI. The CDR3 is made up of 14 amino acids. V lost 4 bases and J lost 1, with 10 bases in between. The CDR3 loop is CASSSNTGNTEAFF. The CDR3 region has the DNA TGTGCCAGCAGTTCAAACACCGGGAACACTGAAGCTTTCTTT.

The rearrangement links TRBV10-1 to TRBJ1-3; D is ambiguous. Germline CDR1 WNHNN, CDR2 SYGVQD (reference sequence). CDR3 length: 15 residues. The V end lost 7 bases, the J end lost 5 bases, and 18 bases lay between the germline ends. The CDR3 spells CASIDKDWFRNTIYF. Here the CDR3 DNA reads TGCGCCAGCATAGATAAGGACTGGTTTCGAAACACCATATATTTT.

The chain has TRBV7-3 and TRBJ1-2; D call uncertain. The ends were cut back, 5 bases at V and 5 bases at J, with 18 bases in the middle. CDR1 SGHTA and CDR2 FQGTGA come from the germline V gene. This CDR3 has 15 residues. CDR3 in amino acids: CASSPTGSQPYGYTF. The CDR3 DNA is TGTGCCAGCAGCCCGACGGGCTCCCAACCATATGGCTACACCTTC.

The chain has TRBV11-3 and TRBJ2-1; 7 nucleotides line up with TRBD2. V lost 1 base, J lost 0 bases, and 0 bases stayed unmatched. CDR3 length equals 15 residues. The germline V gene encodes CDR1 SGHNT and CDR2 YENEEA. CDR3 coding DNA: TGTGCCAGCAGCTTAGGCGGGAGCTCCTACAATGAGCAGTTCTTC. This sequence encodes CASSLGGSSYNEQFF.

The chain joins TRBV19 to TRBJ1-2; 11 bases line up with TRBD1. CDR3 length: 14 residues. Germline CDR1 and CDR2: LNHDA and SQIVND (reference sequence). V lost 5 bases to trimming and J lost 6 bases; unmatched junction nucleotides: 5. The CDR3 reads CASSPGQGANGYTF. In DNA form, the CDR3 reads TGTGCCAGTAGTCCTGGACAGGGGGCCAATGGCTACACCTTC.

The rearrangement joins TRBV15 to TRBJ2-5; D perhaps matches TRBD1 (6 bases). The V end lost 0 bases, the J end lost 9 bases, and 20 bases lay between the germline ends. Germline V gives CDR1 LNHNV, CDR2 YYDKDF (reference sequence). The CDR3 has 16 residues. The CDR3 region is CATSRDSPTRDTAQYF. The CDR3 bases are TGTGCCACCAGCAGAGATTCCCCGACCAGGGACACGGCCCAGTACTTC. Using reference TRBV15 and TRBJ2-5 for the parts outside the CDR3, the full variable domain is DAMVIQNPRYQVTQFGKPVTLSCSQTLNHNVMYWYQQKSSQAPKLLFHYYDKDFNNEADTPDNFQSRRPNTSFCFLDIRSPGLGDTAMYLCATSRDSPTRDTAQYFGPGTRLLVL.

The CDR3 nucleotides are TGTGCCAGCACGGCCAGTCGTTCTGAGCAGTACTTC. Its translation is CASTASRSEQYF. The J gene is TRBJ2-7, the V gene TRBV2, with D unresolved. Germline V gives CDR1 SNHLY, CDR2 FYNNEI. The CDR3 is 12 amino acids. The germline V and J ends were trimmed by 7 bases and 7 bases, with 14 bases remaining between them.

The chain employs TRBV7-3 and TRBJ2-2; D remains ambiguous. The germline V gene has CDR1 SGHTA and CDR2 FQGTGA. CDR3 length equals 15 residues. The germline V and J ends were trimmed by 2 bases and 4 bases, with 11 bases remaining between them. The CDR3 sequence: CASSLGSLATGELFF. CDR3 bases: TGTGCCAGCAGCTTAGGTAGCCTGGCCACCGGGGAGCTGTTTTTT.

This clone was seen once. The chain employs TRBV18 and TRBJ1-1; D ambiguous. CDR3 size: 13 residues. Trimming removed 2 bases at V and 0 bases at J, with 4 bases between. Germline CDR1 reads KGHSH; CDR2 reads LQKENI. The CDR3 sequence is CASSPNMNTEAFF. The CDR3 DNA sequence: TGTGCCAGCTCACCAAATATGAACACTGAAGCTTTCTTT.